These 17 T cell receptor beta chains were all obtained from the same sample, sequenced in a study of response to subunit inactivated influenza vaccine. TCRdb independently ran MiXCR on the RT-PCR reads; one entry per CDR3 protein. The repertoire consists of roughly 290,000 distinct CDR3 sequences, with just over 20% occurring once and the leading ten covering roughly a tenth. This material consisted of PBMCs from blood, taken approximately 22 months after vaccination. The receptor source for this set is a man in his fifties or sixties who received an inactivated influenza vaccine.

This chain links TRBV7-2 with TRBJ1-1, with 11 bases aligning to TRBD1. V lost 0 bases, J lost 0 bases, and 9 bases stayed unmatched. The germline CDR1 and CDR2 sequences are SGHTA and FQGNSA. The CDR3 has 19 residues. CDR3 protein: CASSLARGQGAKVNTEAFF. In DNA form, the CDR3 reads TGTGCCAGCAGCTTAGCTCGTGGACAGGGGGCGAAGGTGAACACTGAAGCTTTCTTT.

The sample holds many counts of this clonotype. V usage is TRBV7-2 and J usage is TRBJ2-7, with 7 bases identical to TRBD1. J gave up 7 bases and V 5 bases, and 11 bases lay outside the gene matches. Germline CDR1 SGHTA, CDR2 FQGNSA. CDR3 length: 14 amino acids. CDR3 region: CASSPHLDRVEQYF. In nucleotides, the CDR3 is TGTGCCAGCAGCCCCCACCTTGACAGGGTTGAGCAGTACTTC.

The genes are TRBV7-2 and TRBJ2-5; no definite D call. This CDR3 spans 14 amino acids. The V and J ends lost 5 bases and 0 bases respectively, with 10 bases between them. Germline CDR1 reads SGHTA; CDR2 reads FQGNSA. The CDR3 spells CASSVDRYQETQYF. The CDR3 DNA follows: TGTGCCAGCAGCGTCGACCGTTACCAAGAGACCCAGTACTTC.

To note about this clonotype: This may arise from a read error, as a much more abundant clone is one base away. Given the absence of the conserved phenylalanine or tryptophan at the CDR3 end, a read error is likely. The chain is built from TRBV20-1 and TRBJ1-1; D gene ambiguous. This CDR3 is built from 12 residues. Germline CDR1 DFQATT, CDR2 SNEGSKA (reference sequence). Trimming removed 3 bases at V and 3 bases at J, with 8 bases between. DNA for the CDR3: TGCAGTGCTAGGGTCCGCGACACTGAAGCTTTCTGT. The encoded protein is CSARVRDTEAFC.

This clonotype showed up just a few times. The chain has TRBV20-1 and TRBJ2-2; no clear D. The length of the CDR3 is 14 residues. CDR1 and CDR2 (germline): DFQATT, SNEGSKA (reference sequence). The germline V and J ends were trimmed by 3 bases and 1 base, with 9 bases remaining between them. The CDR3 DNA follows: TGCAGTGCTAGCGGGCAAATGAACACCGGGGAGCTGTTTTTT. Encoded protein: CSASGQMNTGELFF.

This clonotype was detected only a few times. The chain links TRBV20-1 to TRBJ1-2, with a weak D call TRBD1 (6 bases). The CDR3 is made up of 12 amino acids. CDR1 and CDR2 from the germline V gene are DFQATT and SNEGSKA (reference sequence). V lost 8 bases to trimming and J lost 3 bases, with 13 bases between them. The CDR3 DNA reads as TGCAGTCCCTCCAGGACAGACTATGGCTACACCTTC. This codes for CSPSRTDYGYTF.

This chain links TRBV29-1 with TRBJ1-1; possibly TRBD1 for D (6 bases). There are 12 residues in the CDR3. V lost 1 base, J lost 6 bases, and 9 bases lay in between. Germline V gene sequence: CDR1 SQVTM, CDR2 ANQGSEA. The CDR3 sequence is CSVEGGGPEAFF. DNA of the CDR3: TGCAGCGTTGAAGGGGGGGGGCCTGAAGCTTTCTTT.

The chain combines TRBV20-1 with TRBJ2-1, with 13 nucleotides matching TRBD2. With V trimmed by 6 bases and J by 1 base, 9 bases remained unmatched. CDR3 length: 17 amino acids. Germline loops: CDR1 DFQATT, CDR2 SNEGSKA (reference sequence). The CDR3 nucleotides read TGCAGTGCCACTAGCGGGGGGGCCAGTTCTTCCTACAATGAGCAGTTCTTC. Amino acids: CSATSGGASSSYNEQFF.

Here the CDR3 reads CASVPFLTYEQYF. The CDR3 nucleotides are TGTGCCAGCGTCCCATTTCTGACCTACGAGCAGTACTTC. The V gene is TRBV2, the J gene TRBJ2-7; D uncertain. Germline V gene data show CDR1 as SNHLY and CDR2 as FYNNEI. This CDR3 is 13 amino acids long. Trimming removed 8 bases from V and 2 bases from J, with 13 bases in between.

The table lists this clonotype with a few counts. The V and J genes are TRBV19 and TRBJ1-5, with TRBD1 identical over 9 bases. The junction had 7 bases not matched to a gene; V was cut back by 3 bases and J by 1 base. This CDR3 contains 17 residues. Germline V lookup: CDR1 LNHDA, CDR2 SQIVND (reference sequence). In DNA, the CDR3 is TGTGCCAGTAGTATGAACAGGGGGCATCGGAGCAATCAGCCCCAGCATTTT. It translates to CASSMNRGHRSNQPQHF.

There are a few counts of this clonotype. The chain uses TRBV20-1 and TRBJ2-7, with TRBD1 matching 8 bases. V shed 2 bases and J 1 base; nucleotides not matched to a gene: 1. The CDR3 runs 13 residues. Germline V lookup: CDR1 DFQATT, CDR2 SNEGSKA (reference sequence). The CDR3 loop is CSARQGASYEQYF. DNA of the CDR3: TGCAGTGCTAGACAGGGGGCTTCCTACGAGCAGTACTTC.

V usage is TRBV20-1 and J usage is TRBJ1-1; tentatively, D is TRBD1 (6 bases). V lost 5 bases and J lost 6, with 16 bases in between. CDR1 and CDR2 (germline): DFQATT, SNEGSKA (reference sequence). The CDR3 consists of 13 residues. Here the CDR3 DNA reads TGCAGTGCTCCCGAAGGGGGGCCCCCTGAAGCTTTCTTT. This codes for CSAPEGGPPEAFF.

This clonotype has just a few counts. The rearrangement links TRBV14 to TRBJ1-4; D remains ambiguous. CDR3 length: 12 amino acids. Per germline, CDR1 SGHDN and CDR2 FVKESK. The ends were cut back, 1 base at V and 10 bases at J, with 7 bases in the middle. CDR3 protein: CASSQVGGKLFF. The CDR3 DNA reads TGTGCCAGCAGCCAAGTCGGCGGAAAACTGTTTTTT.

This chain connects TRBV7-2 to TRBJ2-7; 7 positions match TRBD1. J gave up 2 bases and V 5 bases, and 6 bases lay outside the gene matches. This CDR3 is built from 14 residues. Germline V gene sequence: CDR1 SGHTA, CDR2 FQGNSA. CDR3 region: CASSARDSPYEQYF. The CDR3 DNA sequence: TGTGCCAGCAGCGCACGGGACAGCCCCTACGAGCAGTACTTC.

A few counts support this clonotype. The rearrangement uses TRBV20-1 and TRBJ1-1; D uncertain. Trimming left V 3 bases short and J 0 bases short, with 11 bases between. Per germline, CDR1 DFQATT and CDR2 SNEGSKA (reference sequence). The CDR3 is 14 amino acids. The CDR3 loop is CSASRTYMNTEAFF. The CDR3 DNA follows: TGCAGTGCTAGCCGTACGTACATGAACACTGAAGCTTTCTTT.

The chain couples TRBV9 to TRBJ2-5; 9 bases fit TRBD2. Germline V lookup: CDR1 SGDLS, CDR2 YYNGEE. The CDR3 covers 15 residues. Trimming cost V 4 bases and J 5 bases; bases outside gene matches: 9. This chain's CDR3 is CASSRSGTSRETQYF. CDR3 sequence (DNA): TGTGCCAGCAGCCGATCTGGGACTAGCAGGGAGACCCAGTACTTC.

This clonotype was counted between two and nine times. J is TRBJ1-5 and V is TRBV6-5, with a weak D call TRBD1 (5 bases). Between the trimmed V and J ends, which lost 0 bases and 6 bases, there was a span of 9 bases. Germline V CDR1 and CDR2: MNHEY, SVGAGI. The CDR3 covers 14 residues. DNA for the CDR3: TGTGCCAGCAGTTACTCACTAGGGGCTCAGCCCCAGCATTTT. Protein sequence: CASSYSLGAQPQHF.